Listed below are T cell receptor beta chains from one sample, sequenced in a study of OX40 agonist ivuxolimab in advanced cancers. TCRdb's copy holds only in-frame clones and misses some; the assay was immunoSEQ multiplex PCR. The data contain some 70,000 clones, approximately 86% of them singletons. The sequencing used CD4+ or CD8+ T cells sorted from blood, collected in a trial of the OX40 agonist ivuxolimab. These receptors came from an adult with an advanced solid tumor such as melanoma, head and neck, liver or kidney cancer. Each CDR3 is given with its conserved first and last residue. The D gene is left open where the match is weak. Clone size is shown for a subset of rows, as once, few, many or a class of expanded clone.

v_gene	d_gene	j_gene	abundance	CDR3nt	CDR3aa
TRBV6-1	-	TRBJ1-2	-	TGTGCCAGCAGTGTTTGGGGCTTTGGCTACACCTTC	CASSVWGFGYTF
TRBV5-1	-	TRBJ1-1	-	TGCGCCAGCAAGAGGGAAACTGAAGCTTTCTTT	CASKRETEAFF
TRBV5-1	TRBD1	TRBJ2-7	-	TGCGCCAGCAGCTGGGGGACAGGGGGCGAGCAGTACTTC	CASSWGTGGEQYF
TRBV4-1	-	TRBJ2-2	-	TGCGCCAGCAGACGAACCACCGGGCCCGGGGAGCTGTTTTTT	CASRRTTGPGELFF
TRBV4-1	-	TRBJ1-3	-	TGCGCCAGCAGCCAAGGGCAGGAGGGAAACACCATATATTTT	CASSQGQEGNTIYF
TRBV28	TRBD2	TRBJ2-6	-	TGTGCCAGCAGTTTGAGGCGGGGGATCTCTGGGGCCAACGTCCTGACTTTC	CASSLRRGISGANVLTF
TRBV13	TRBD2	TRBJ2-1	-	TGTGCCAGCAGCCCCTCCACTAGCGGGACCTACAATGAGCAGTTCTTC	CASSPSTSGTYNEQFF
TRBV9	TRBD1	TRBJ2-3	-	TGTGCCAGCAGCACCCGGACAGGGGGCAGAGATACGCAGTATTTT	CASSTRTGGRDTQYF
TRBV28	TRBD1	TRBJ2-7	once	TGTGCCAGCAGAAAACCAGGGGGCTACGAGCAGTACTTC	CASRKPGGYEQYF
TRBV7-9	TRBD1	TRBJ2-7	-	TGTGCCAGCAGTGAGGGACAGGCCAAAGGCTACGAGCAGTACTTC	CASSEGQAKGYEQYF
TRBV19	-	TRBJ2-3	-	TGTGCCAGTAGTGGCATTAGCACAGATACGCAGTATTTT	CASSGISTDTQYF
TRBV18	TRBD1	TRBJ1-1	once	TGTGCCAGCTCACCGGGGCAGGGGGCGAACACTGAAGCTTTCTTT	CASSPGQGANTEAFF
TRBV7-2	-	TRBJ2-2	-	TGTGCCAGCAGCTTAGCCCAGTACGGAACCGGGGAGCTGTTTTTT	CASSLAQYGTGELFF
TRBV7-2	-	TRBJ1-2	-	TGTGCCAGCAGCTTAGGAGCTAACTATGGCTACACCTTC	CASSLGANYGYTF
TRBV15	-	TRBJ1-1	-	TGTGCCACCAGCAGAACGGGGATGAACACTGAAGCTTTCTTT	CATSRTGMNTEAFF
TRBV7-3	-	TRBJ2-3	-	TGTGCCAGCAGCCCCGGGGGCGGTGGGACTACAACAGATACGCAGTATTTT	CASSPGGGGTTTDTQYF
TRBV6-5	-	TRBJ2-5	-	TGTGCCAGCAGTAAACGGGACACCATGAGGGAGACCCAGTACTTC	CASSKRDTMRETQYF
TRBV18	TRBD1	TRBJ2-5	-	TGTGCCAGCTCACCAAGACAGGGGGAGACCCAGTACTTC	CASSPRQGETQYF
TRBV21-1	-	TRBJ2-7	-	TGTGCCAGCAGCAATTTGGGACAGGGGATATCCTACGAGCAGTACTTC	CASSNLGQGISYEQYF
TRBV7-9	-	TRBJ1-2	-	TGTGCCAGCAGCTTAGACAGTTTTTATGGCTACACCTTC	CASSLDSFYGYTF
TRBV28	TRBD1	TRBJ2-3	-	TGTGCCAGCAGTTCCCTGGGACAGGGTGGGGTAGACGGTACGCAGTATTTT	CASSSLGQGGVDGTQYF
TRBV7-2	-	TRBJ1-3	-	TGTGCCAGCAGCTCGACAGTTACGGGAAACACCATATATTTT	CASSSTVTGNTIYF
TRBV5-6	-	TRBJ1-1	-	TGTGCCAGCAGACCTGGGAGGGTCGTTGTGAACACTGAAGCTTTCTTT	CASRPGRVVVNTEAFF
TRBV7-2	TRBD2	TRBJ2-5	-	TGTGCCAGCAGCTTCTACGGGACTAAAGAGACCCAGTACTTC	CASSFYGTKETQYF
TRBV5-4	-	TRBJ1-6	-	TGTGCCAGCAGCTTGGACAGGGTCTATAATTCACCCCTCCACTTT	CASSLDRVYNSPLHF
TRBV7-9	TRBD1	TRBJ2-3	-	TGTGCCAGCAGCCCCAGGACAGGGGGTAGAGATACGCAGTATTTT	CASSPRTGGRDTQYF
TRBV9	TRBD2	TRBJ2-7	-	TGTGCCAGCAGCGTAGGTAGCGGGAGGGCCTACGAGCAGTACTTC	CASSVGSGRAYEQYF
TRBV7-2	-	TRBJ2-7	-	TGTGCCAGCAGCTTAGCGCTTTGGGGCGAGCAGTACTTC	CASSLALWGEQYF
TRBV6-5	-	TRBJ1-1	-	TGTGCCAGCAGCCGCGGCGGGAACACTGAAGCTTTCTTT	CASSRGGNTEAFF
TRBV7-2	-	TRBJ2-2	-	TGTGCCAGCAACGGGGTGGCAGTCGCGAACACCGGGGAGCTGTTTTTT	CASNGVAVANTGELFF
TRBV28	TRBD2	TRBJ2-7	-	TGTGCCAGCAGTTTCCCTAGCGGGAGCGAATACGAGCAGTACTTC	CASSFPSGSEYEQYF
TRBV29-1	TRBD1	TRBJ1-1	-	TGCAGCGTAGGACAGGGGAGGGCTGAAGCTTTCTTT	CSVGQGRAEAFF
TRBV6-5	TRBD2	TRBJ2-1	-	TGTGCCAGCATGGGTGTAGCGGGATATAATGAGCAGTTCTTC	CASMGVAGYNEQFF
TRBV11-3	TRBD2	TRBJ2-2	once	TGTGCCAGCAGCTTAGGAGGCGGGGGGAACACCGGGGAGCTGTTTTTT	CASSLGGGGNTGELFF
TRBV7-8	TRBD1	TRBJ2-7	-	TGTGCCAGCAGCGAGAGGACAGGAAGCTCCTACGAGCAGTACTTC	CASSERTGSSYEQYF
TRBV10-3	-	TRBJ2-3	-	TGTGCCATCCAGGAGGCGGGGAGCACAGATACGCAGTATTTT	CAIQEAGSTDTQYF
TRBV5-1	-	TRBJ2-5	-	TGCGCCAGCAGCTTGGCTACAGGGTGGGAGACCCAGTACTTC	CASSLATGWETQYF
TRBV11-3	-	TRBJ2-2	-	TGTGCCAGCAGCTTAAATCCAGCCATCAACACCGGGGAGCTGTTTTTT	CASSLNPAINTGELFF
TRBV19	-	TRBJ2-2	-	TGTGCCAGCAATCAAGCGGAGTTGAACACCGGGGAGCTGTTTTTT	CASNQAELNTGELFF
TRBV6-5	TRBD1	TRBJ2-7	-	TGTGCCAGCACTACCGACAGGGGGAGCTCCTACGAGCAGTACTTC	CASTTDRGSSYEQYF
TRBV30	TRBD1	TRBJ2-6	-	TGTGCCTGGAGAAGACAGGGCAGCTCTGGGGCCAACGTCCTGACTTTC	CAWRRQGSSGANVLTF
TRBV5-3	TRBD1	TRBJ1-2	-	TGTGCCAGAAGCTTATACCGGGACCCAGGGGGCCCGGGAGGCTACACCTTC	CARSLYRDPGGPGGYTF
TRBV2	-	TRBJ2-5	-	TGTGCCAGCAGTACCCGGGAAACGACTCAAGAGACCCAGTACTTC	CASSTRETTQETQYF
TRBV7-2	-	TRBJ2-3	-	TGTGCCAGCAGCCCCCTGGAGAGCACAGATACGCAGTATTTT	CASSPLESTDTQYF
TRBV18	TRBD1	TRBJ2-3	once	TGTGCCAGCTCACCCCAGCCAGGGGGCGAGTCAGATACGCAGTATTTT	CASSPQPGGESDTQYF
TRBV10-3	-	TRBJ1-3	-	TGTGCCATCAATTCGGACAGCTCTGGAAACACCATATATTTT	CAINSDSSGNTIYF
TRBV5-1	TRBD2	TRBJ2-5	-	TGCGCCAGCAGCTTGGTGGCTAGCGGGGGTTCAGGGGAGACCCAGTACTTC	CASSLVASGGSGETQYF
TRBV5-4	TRBD1	TRBJ1-6	-	TGTGCCAGCAGCCTTCAACAGGGGCATCTCTATAATTCACCCCTCCACTTT	CASSLQQGHLYNSPLHF
TRBV25-1	TRBD2	TRBJ2-3	-	TGTGCCAGCAGGGCTCGGGGAGGGGCGTTGGATACGCAGTATTTT	CASRARGGALDTQYF
TRBV6-1	-	TRBJ1-5	-	TGTGCCAGCAGTGAGTCCAGACAGGGCAATCAGCCCCAGCATTTT	CASSESRQGNQPQHF
TRBV18	TRBD1	TRBJ2-3	-	TGTGCCAGCTCACCCGGGACAGGGCGCACAGATACGCAGTATTTT	CASSPGTGRTDTQYF
TRBV5-8	-	TRBJ2-7	-	TGTGCCAGCAGCTTGGACGGGAAAGCCTACGAGCAGTACTTC	CASSLDGKAYEQYF
TRBV6-1	-	TRBJ2-2	-	TGTGCCAGCATAGGGGCCGGGGAGCTGTTTTTT	CASIGAGELFF
TRBV29-1	TRBD2	TRBJ2-7	few	TGCAGCGTTGTCGGGAGGGCCCATCCAACCTACGAGCAGTACTTC	CSVVGRAHPTYEQYF